This T cell receptor beta chain comes out of a study of T cells in Graves' hyperthyroidism and ophthalmopathy. RNA transcripts were the template for amplifying TCR beta CDR3 regions. Using the HTBI primer set, a first-round RT-PCR was run on the TCR CDR3. TCRdb independently ran MiXCR on the multiplex PCR reads; one entry per CDR3 protein. The sample lists 130,000 or so distinct CDR3 sequences, around 20% seen once, with about 67% in the top ten. Trimming pared 1 base from V and 1 base from J, leaving 13 bases between. CDR3 length: 16 amino acids. The germline CDR1 and CDR2 sequences are LNHDA and SQIVND (reference sequence).

The material sequenced was blood. The TCR comes from a woman aged 50 to 60 with Graves' hyperthyroidism that later progressed to Graves' ophthalmopathy. The chain recombines TRBV19 with TRBJ2-5; D might be TRBD2 (5 bases). This chain's CDR3 is CASSIAEGVGQETQYF. The CDR3, as DNA: TGTGCCAGTAGTATAGCCGAGGGTGTAGGCCAAGAGACCCAGTACTTC.